This T cell receptor beta chain appears in the sequencing data of a study of T cell responses to AZD1222 COVID-19 vaccine. At the level of the study: Second doses at about 4 or about 12 weeks were pooled.

Points on this clone: The antigen is not known.

The CDR3 consists of 15 residues. J was trimmed by 3 bases and V by 6 bases; bases with no gene match: 7. Germline CDR1 is MNHEY and CDR2 is SVGAGI. General observations from the study: Across spike, vaccine-associated CD4 TCRs were found, dominant at 160-218 and 743-854. Clonal diversity was possibly underestimated, and the donors were mostly white British, with more females. Sampling captured repertoires only after the peak T cell response.

The method was immunoSEQ multiplex PCR; TCRdb's version includes in-frame clones alone and lacks a portion of them. Seen here are approximately 110,000 clones, about 88% observed once, and the top ten hold 4% to 4.5%. J is TRBJ2-3 and V is TRBV6-5; 9 bases agree with TRBD1. The sequence was collected from an adult in good health. Sequencing used peripheral blood, obtained on day 0 of AZD1222 vaccination. The CDR3 sequence is CASSLQGARTDTQYF. Here the CDR3 DNA reads TGTGCCAGCAGCTTACAGGGGGCAAGGACAGATACGCAGTATTTT.